The clone carrying this TCR beta chain showed up many times. Its antigen is unknown. The data originate from a study of early T cells in non-severe SARS-CoV-2 infection. Overall study: The authors sequenced bulk RNA from unsorted whole blood, leaving chains unpaired. The study, taken as a whole, reports: Comparison of clonotypes with VDJdb favored anti-spike CD8 responses while missing private and CD4 specificities.

In the library, individual cDNA molecules carried attached unique molecular identifiers. Via MiXCR, TCRdb re-called the 5' RACE reads, giving one row per CDR3 protein. The profile covers around 58,000 distinct CDR3 sequences, with under 15% appearing a single time and 9% to 10% taken by the ten largest. Deletions cut 5 bases from V and 9 bases from J, with 17 bases between. The CDR3 sequence is 14 residues long. The germline V gene has CDR1 MDHEN and CDR2 SYDVKM. V is TRBV28 and J is TRBJ1-5; the D is unclear. Here the sequenced sample was whole blood, taken at baseline. This TCR was sampled from an adult who was a healthcare worker with PCR-confirmed SARS-CoV-2 infection or an uninfected control (not recorded which). CDR3 residues: CASSREGLRGPQHF. The CDR3 nucleotides read TGTGCCAGCAGTAGAGAAGGGTTACGAGGGCCCCAGCATTTT.